The 32 T cell receptor beta chains presented below share a single source sample, sequenced in a study of cytomegalovirus exposure and HLA in healthy donors. It was with 60 Vbeta and 13 Jbeta primers that the PCR ran. Only in-frame clones appear in the TCRdb table, and some are missing; sequencing was by immunoSEQ multiplex PCR. The sample contains under 200,000 clones, 70% to 80% of which appear only once. Sequenced material: PBMCs. The receptors were gathered from a man aged 25 to 40 in good health and CMV-seronegative.

Comment on this clone: The same CDR3 can be traced to other DNA sequences in this sample. This chain links TRBV6-4 with TRBJ2-7; D ambiguous. Per germline, CDR1 MRHNA and CDR2 SNTAGT. Trimming shortened V by 9 bases and J by 4 bases, and 19 bases separated the two germline ends. There are 14 residues in the CDR3. The CDR3 here is CARRRPTEIYEQYF. In DNA form, the CDR3 reads TGTGCCAGACGCCGCCCTACAGAAATTTACGAGCAGTACTTC.

This clone was counted between two and nine times. The CDR3 coding sequence is TGCGCCAGCAGCTTCATTTCACTTAACGGGGAGCTGTTTTTT. Translating it yields CASSFISLNGELFF. J is TRBJ2-2 and V is TRBV5-1; D uncertain. The CDR3 has 14 residues. V was shortened by 2 bases and J by 7 bases, with 12 bases between the two germline ends. CDR1 is SGHRS and CDR2 is YFSETQ in the germline V gene.

This chain links TRBV10-3 with TRBJ2-7; D may be TRBD2 (6 bases). Trimming stripped 5 bases from V and 3 bases from J, with 11 bases between. The CDR3 totals 13 residues. Germline-derived CDR1 and CDR2 are ENHRY and SYGVKD. The CDR3: CAISRDWIYEQYF. In DNA, the CDR3 is TGTGCCATCAGTAGGGACTGGATCTACGAGCAGTACTTC.

The chain is built from TRBV30 and TRBJ1-3, with 9 bases lining up with TRBD1. This CDR3 region has 14 residues. In germline, CDR1 is GTSNPN, CDR2 SVGIG (reference sequence). After removal of 0 bases from V and 5 bases from J, the junction contained 2 bases not matched to a gene. CDR3 DNA sequence: TGTGCCTGGAGTGTACAGGGGGCACGAAACACCATATATTTT. Translating gives CAWSVQGARNTIYF.

Comment on this clone: At the DNA level, this CDR3 is encoded by other sequences in the same sample as well. The J gene is TRBJ1-1, the V gene TRBV5-1; D remains ambiguous. Trimming took 0 bases from V and 3 from J, leaving 6 bases between them. CDR1 and CDR2 (germline): SGHRS, YFSETQ. The CDR3 has 13 amino acids. The CDR3 bases are TGCGCCAGCAGCTTGGCGGGAGACACTGAAGCTTTCTTT. Its protein is CASSLAGDTEAFF.

CDR3 nucleotides: TGTGCCAGCAGTTACAGCGGGACAGGCCAAGAGACCCAGTACTTC. Translating it yields CASSYSGTGQETQYF. The rearrangement links TRBV6-5 to TRBJ2-5; D possibly corresponds to TRBD1 (8 bases). The CDR3 is 15 residues long. Trimming pared 2 bases from V and 1 base from J, leaving 11 bases between. In germline, CDR1 is MNHEY, CDR2 SVGAGI.

The chain carries TRBV6-1 and TRBJ1-3; D is possibly TRBD1 (5 bases). The CDR3 covers 14 residues. Per germline, CDR1 MNHNS and CDR2 SASEGT. V lost 1 base and J 11 bases, leaving 15 bases between the germline ends. The CDR3 bases are TGTGCCAGCAGTGAAGAAGGCAGGGTGGTAGCCATATATTTT. Amino acids: CASSEEGRVVAIYF.

Turning to this clone: Within the sample, other DNA sequences also encode this same CDR3. The chain joins TRBV6-5 to TRBJ2-7; D is perhaps TRBD2 (6 bases). CDR3 length: 15 residues. CDR1 MNHEY and CDR2 SVGAGI come from the germline V gene. Between the trimmed V and J ends, which lost 0 bases and 3 bases, there was a span of 12 bases. The chain's CDR3 is CASSYSTGGLYEQYF. DNA for the CDR3: TGTGCCAGCAGTTACTCGACCGGAGGGCTCTACGAGCAGTACTTC.

The sample holds a few counts of this clone. Written as DNA, the CDR3 is TGTGCCAGCAGCTTCGGGGTCTACAATGAGCAGTTCTTC. Translated, it gives CASSFGVYNEQFF. This chain links TRBV7-3 with TRBJ2-1, with D maybe TRBD2 (5 bases). The germline V and J ends were trimmed by 3 bases and 3 bases, with 6 bases remaining between them. The CDR3 is 13 amino acids. Germline V CDR1 and CDR2: SGHTA, FQGTGA.

This clone showed up just once. V gene TRBV19 combines with J gene TRBJ1-5; 7 bases are a match to TRBD1. Germline V gives CDR1 LNHDA, CDR2 SQIVND (reference sequence). The CDR3 extends over 17 amino acids. V trimming: 1 base; J trimming: 3 bases; junction bases outside the gene matches: 9. The CDR3 DNA reads TGTGCCAGTAGTATAGTGGGACAGAGAAAGAACAATCAGCCCCAGCATTTT. This translates into CASSIVGQRKNNQPQHF.

This chain connects TRBV28 to TRBJ2-2; 9 bases are a match to TRBD1. The CDR3 is 17 residues long. Germline CDR1 reads MDHEN; CDR2 reads SYDVKM. Trimming took 3 bases from V and 5 from J; bases not matched to a gene: 10. The CDR3 region is CASSFLGQGRMTGELFF. The CDR3 nucleotides read TGTGCCAGCAGTTTTTTGGGACAGGGAAGAATGACCGGGGAGCTGTTTTTT.

This clone was counted a single time. This chain joins TRBV29-1 and TRBJ2-3; TRBD1 agrees at 8 bases. The CDR3 is 13 residues long. From germline, CDR1 is SQVTM and CDR2 ANQGSEA. V shed 8 bases, J shed 2 bases, and the junction held 6 bases outside the gene matches. In DNA, the CDR3 is TGCAGCTCGACAGGGGATGACACAGATACGCAGTATTTT. Translation gives CSSTGDDTDTQYF.

This clone appeared a few times. The V gene is TRBV4-1, the J gene TRBJ1-3, with TRBD1 as a possible D gene (5 bases). Germline CDR1 and CDR2: MGHRA and YSYEKL. The CDR3 contains 15 residues. The V end lost 0 bases, the J end lost 4 bases, and 10 bases lay between the germline ends. The chain's CDR3 is CASSQERTKGNTIYF. CDR3 DNA: TGCGCCAGCAGCCAAGAACGGACAAAAGGAAACACCATATATTTT.

V gene TRBV9 combines with J gene TRBJ2-5; D is possibly TRBD1 (5 bases). This CDR3 is 13 amino acids long. Germline CDR1 and CDR2: SGDLS and YYNGEE. The V and J ends lost 5 bases and 4 bases respectively, with 12 bases between them. The CDR3 DNA is TGTGCCAGCAGTGTGGGGCCGAGAGAGACCCAGTACTTC. The encoded protein is CASSVGPRETQYF. Combining the CDR3 with reference TRBV9 and TRBJ2-5 gives the whole variable domain DSGVTQTPKHLITATGQRVTLRCSPRSGDLSVYWYQQSLDQGLQFLIQYYNGEERAKGNILERFSAQQFPDLHSELNLSSLELGDSALYFCASSVGPRETQYFGPGTRLLVL.

V gene TRBV2 combines with J gene TRBJ1-2, with a tentative D call TRBD1 (5 bases). Germline CDR1 reads SNHLY; CDR2 reads FYNNEI. The CDR3 sequence is 14 residues long. The germline V and J ends were trimmed by 6 bases and 0 bases, with 11 bases remaining between them. This CDR3 reads CASRIRETNYGYTF. The CDR3 DNA sequence: TGTGCCAGCAGAATCAGGGAAACTAACTATGGCTACACCTTC.

J is TRBJ1-1 and V is TRBV6-6; 7 bases are a match to TRBD1. This CDR3 region has 14 residues. V trimming: 6 bases; J trimming: 3 bases; junction bases outside the gene matches: 7. Germline CDR1 MNHNY, CDR2 SVGAGI (reference sequence). DNA for the CDR3: TGTGCCAGCAGACCCGGGACAGCCTACACTGAAGCTTTCTTT. It is translated as CASRPGTAYTEAFF.

V is TRBV28 and J is TRBJ2-1; 10 positions match TRBD2. Germline CDR1 reads MDHEN; CDR2 reads SYDVKM. The junction had 7 bases not matched to a gene; V was cut back by 4 bases and J by 4 bases. The CDR3 loop spans 16 amino acids. CDR3 amino acids: CASSSLLAGAYNEQFF. DNA for the CDR3: TGTGCCAGCAGTTCCCTTCTAGCGGGAGCTTACAATGAGCAGTTCTTC.

The chain links TRBV11-3 to TRBJ2-3; tentatively, D is TRBD2 (6 bases). There are 15 residues in the CDR3. Germline CDR1 is SGHNT and CDR2 is YENEEA. V lost 1 base to trimming and J lost 4 bases, with 12 bases between them. CDR3 residues: CASSLGSERADTQYF. The CDR3 coding sequence is TGTGCCAGCAGCTTAGGATCCGAGCGGGCAGATACGCAGTATTTT.

V and J are TRBV7-6 and TRBJ2-5; TRBD1 is a possible D gene (5 bases). The CDR3 extends over 15 amino acids. The V end was cut by 1 base, the J end by 5 bases, with 14 bases between. CDR1 and CDR2 from the germline V gene are SGHVS and FNYEAQ. The CDR3 reads CASSLEWGRAETQYF. CDR3 DNA: TGTGCCAGCAGCTTAGAGTGGGGCAGGGCGGAGACCCAGTACTTC.

The chain couples TRBV5-6 to TRBJ2-7, with 7 nucleotides matching TRBD1. The CDR3 is 13 amino acids. Looked up from germline, CDR1 is SGHDT and CDR2 is YYEEEE. V trimming: 0 bases; J trimming: 5 bases; junction bases outside the gene matches: 2. CDR3 DNA sequence: TGTGCCAGCAGCTTGGGACAGGGCCACGAGCAGTACTTC. Translation gives CASSLGQGHEQYF.

V gene TRBV5-4 combines with J gene TRBJ1-1; D possibly corresponds to TRBD1 (5 bases). This CDR3 has 14 residues. Trimming shortened V by 2 bases and J by 0 bases, and 8 bases separated the two germline ends. Germline values: CDR1 SGHNT, CDR2 YYREEE (reference sequence). DNA of the CDR3: TGTGCCAGCAGCTTCGACAGCCTGAACACTGAAGCTTTCTTT. This codes for CASSFDSLNTEAFF.

The chain uses TRBV19 and TRBJ2-7, with 8 nucleotides matching TRBD1. Germline CDR1 is LNHDA and CDR2 is SQIVND (reference sequence). J lost 3 bases, V lost 5 bases, and 6 bases had no gene match. This CDR3 has 14 residues. The CDR3: CASSDRGGYYEQYF. Written as DNA, the CDR3 is TGTGCCAGTAGTGACAGGGGCGGGTACTACGAGCAGTACTTC.

This chain joins TRBV19 and TRBJ1-1; TRBD1 might be the D (6 bases). CDR3 length: 11 amino acids. Deletions cut 6 bases from V and 6 bases from J, with 8 bases between. Germline assignment: CDR1 LNHDA and CDR2 SQIVND (reference sequence). CDR3 loop: CASRNRAEAFF. As DNA, the CDR3 is TGTGCCAGTAGGAACAGGGCTGAAGCTTTCTTT.

This sequence joins TRBV6-1 and TRBJ2-7; 8 bases align to TRBD1. Germline V gene data show CDR1 as MNHNS and CDR2 as SASEGT. The CDR3 runs to 18 residues. V was clipped by 4 bases and J by 2 bases; unmatched bases: 16. The CDR3 DNA follows: TGTGCCAGCAGTGTTTCATTTGGGCTCGGGACAGGAGCCTACGAGCAGTACTTC. The encoded protein is CASSVSFGLGTGAYEQYF.

The V call is TRBV28, the J call TRBJ2-1; D perhaps matches TRBD2 (7 bases). The CDR3 spans 14 residues. Trimming removed 2 bases at V and 9 bases at J, with 14 bases between. Germline V gives CDR1 MDHEN, CDR2 SYDVKM. DNA of the CDR3: TGTGCCAGCAGTTTAGTCCGAGGGGGGGGTGAGCAGTTCTTC. Its protein is CASSLVRGGGEQFF.

In the case of this clone: Mismatch with germline at one junction end may stem from a read error. V is TRBV5-4 and J is TRBJ2-7; maybe TRBD2 (5 bases). This CDR3 spans 13 amino acids. The V gene's germline CDR1 is SGHNT and CDR2 YYREEE (reference sequence). CDR3 sequence reads: CASSLAGRYGQYF. The CDR3 DNA follows: TGTGCCAGCAGCTTGGCGGGGAGATACGGGCAGTACTTC.

The chain has TRBV5-1 and TRBJ2-1; 12 bases align to TRBD2. The CDR3 runs 18 residues. V was clipped by 4 bases and J by 2 bases; unmatched bases: 10. Germline values: CDR1 SGHRS, CDR2 YFSETQ. The CDR3 DNA is TGCGCCAGCAGCACGGAGGGACTAGCGGGCGCAACCTACAATGAGCAGTTCTTC. Encoded protein: CASSTEGLAGATYNEQFF. Variable domain in full (rest from reference TRBV5-1 and TRBJ2-1): KAGVTQTPRYLIKTRGQQVTLSCSPISGHRSVSWYQQTPGQGLQFLFEYFSETQRNKGNFPGRFSGRQFSNSRSEMNVSTLELGDSALYLCASSTEGLAGATYNEQFFGPGTRLTVL.

The V and J genes are TRBV5-1 and TRBJ2-3; D call uncertain. Per germline, CDR1 SGHRS and CDR2 YFSETQ. V was cut by 0 bases and J by 5 bases, with 13 bases left in between. The CDR3 has 15 amino acids. The CDR3 DNA follows: TGCGCCAGCAGCTTGGGAGGAAATGTTGGAGATACGCAGTATTTT. This sequence encodes CASSLGGNVGDTQYF.

The V gene is TRBV7-8, the J gene TRBJ2-1; 7 bases are a match to TRBD2. Germline V gene lookup returns CDR1 SGHVS and CDR2 FQNEAQ. The CDR3 is made up of 16 amino acids. V lost 5 bases to trimming and J lost 0 bases; unmatched junction nucleotides: 7. DNA of the CDR3: TGTGCCAGCAGCGCAGCGGGGCGTATCTCCTACAATGAGCAGTTCTTC. It specifies CASSAAGRISYNEQFF.

The chain joins TRBV7-3 to TRBJ2-3; D is ambiguous. Per the germline V gene, CDR1 is SGHTA and CDR2 is FQGTGA. V lost 6 bases to trimming and J lost 5 bases, with 9 bases between them. The CDR3 is 12 residues long. CDR3 residues: CASSLPGDTQYF. The CDR3 region has the DNA TGTGCCAGCAGTTTACCAGGAGATACGCAGTATTTT.

This clone showed up just once. V is TRBV14 and J is TRBJ2-1; 10 nucleotides match TRBD2. CDR3 size: 16 residues. Germline V gene lookup returns CDR1 SGHDN and CDR2 FVKESK. With 1 base clipped from V and 3 bases from J, the junction kept 3 bases outside the gene matches. The CDR3: CASSQAGTSVYNEQFF. The CDR3 coding sequence is TGTGCCAGCAGCCAAGCCGGGACTAGCGTCTACAATGAGCAGTTCTTC. Full variable domain (outside the CDR3, taken from reference TRBV14 and TRBJ2-1): EAGVTQFPSHSVIEKGQTVTLRCDPISGHDNLYWYRRVMGKEIKFLLHFVKESKQDESGMPNNRFLAERTGGTYSTLKVQPAELEDSGVYFCASSQAGTSVYNEQFFGPGTRLTVL.

V gene TRBV10-2 combines with J gene TRBJ2-3, with D possibly matching TRBD1 (6 bases). The germline V gene encodes CDR1 WSHSY and CDR2 SAAADI. V was pared by 2 bases and J by 0 bases, with 12 bases between. The CDR3 consists of 16 residues. CDR3 region: CASSEVTGLSTDTQYF. The CDR3 nucleotides are TGCGCCAGCAGTGAGGTTACAGGGCTAAGCACAGATACGCAGTATTTT.